This T cell receptor beta chain was sequenced for a study of beta chain features in type 1 diabetes. Study-wide results and caveats: Type 1 diabetes patients showed a moderate but significant shortening of TCRB CDR3s in all four CD4+ subsets. Healthy donors had naive, central memory and Treg TCRB repertoires that appeared less similar than those seen among patients.

This clone has a handful of counts. Its antigen is undetermined. Expressed TCRB transcripts were sequenced after all isolated RNA was converted to cDNA. Roughly 3.5 million reads per sample on average were obtained from naive, central memory and regulatory T cell samples. Assay used: immunoSEQ multiplex PCR; TCRdb lists only in-frame clones, some missing. The data contain under 300,000 clones, around 20% of them seen just once; the ten biggest clones take up less than 0.035%. This TCR derives from a woman in her 40s with type 1 diabetes. The sample taken for sequencing was naive CD4+ T cells from blood.

CDR3 bases: TGTGCCAGCAGTCCTCCGGGACAGGGGACGTGGTACGAGCAGTACTTC. Its protein product is CASSPPGQGTWYEQYF. The chain links TRBV28 to TRBJ2-7; 10 bases agree with TRBD1. With V trimmed by 5 bases and J by 4 bases, 11 bases remained unmatched. CDR1 is MDHEN and CDR2 is SYDVKM in the germline V gene. CDR3 length: 16 amino acids.